The clone carrying this TCR beta chain was picked up a small number of times. Its antigen is currently unknown. The data were obtained in a study of blood T cells in healthy people across ages. Study-wide findings and caveats: Donors of long life had a larger count of naive CD4+ cells and greater diversity than aged donors.

The CDR3 length is 13 residues. V was cut by 5 bases and J by 6 bases, with 8 bases left in between. Every donor provided 7.5 to 10 milliliters of peripheral blood. Total RNA, at least 6 micrograms per sample, came from PBMCs. With a J-beta primer mix and a sample-barcoded 5' primer, a second PCR ran about 7 to 11 cycles. TCRdb used MiXCR to reprocess the 5' RACE reads, holding one entry per CDR3 protein. The data show roughly 1.7 million distinct CDR3 sequences, roughly 30% seen once. This rearrangement joins TRBV12-3 or TRBV12-4 to TRBJ1-6; no clear D. The clonotype was recovered from a woman in her 30s in good health. The sequenced sample consisted of blood. CDR3 nucleotides: TGTGCCAGCAGTGAACAGCGTAATTCACCCCTCCACTTT. It is translated as CASSEQRNSPLHF.